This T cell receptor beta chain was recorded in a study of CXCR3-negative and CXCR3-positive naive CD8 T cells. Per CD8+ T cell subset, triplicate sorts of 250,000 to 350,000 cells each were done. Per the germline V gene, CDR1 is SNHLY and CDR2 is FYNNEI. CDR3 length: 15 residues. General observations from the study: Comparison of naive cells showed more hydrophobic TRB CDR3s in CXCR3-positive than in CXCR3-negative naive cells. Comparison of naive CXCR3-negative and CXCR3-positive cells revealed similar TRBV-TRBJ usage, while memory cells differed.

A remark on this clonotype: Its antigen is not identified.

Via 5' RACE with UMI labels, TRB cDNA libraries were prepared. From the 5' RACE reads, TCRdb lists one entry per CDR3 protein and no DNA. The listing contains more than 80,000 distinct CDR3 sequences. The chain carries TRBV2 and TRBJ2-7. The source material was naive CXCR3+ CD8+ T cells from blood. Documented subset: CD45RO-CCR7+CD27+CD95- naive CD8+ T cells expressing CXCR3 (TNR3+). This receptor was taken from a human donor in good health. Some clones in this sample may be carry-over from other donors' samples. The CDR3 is CASSGGSYLLYEQYF.